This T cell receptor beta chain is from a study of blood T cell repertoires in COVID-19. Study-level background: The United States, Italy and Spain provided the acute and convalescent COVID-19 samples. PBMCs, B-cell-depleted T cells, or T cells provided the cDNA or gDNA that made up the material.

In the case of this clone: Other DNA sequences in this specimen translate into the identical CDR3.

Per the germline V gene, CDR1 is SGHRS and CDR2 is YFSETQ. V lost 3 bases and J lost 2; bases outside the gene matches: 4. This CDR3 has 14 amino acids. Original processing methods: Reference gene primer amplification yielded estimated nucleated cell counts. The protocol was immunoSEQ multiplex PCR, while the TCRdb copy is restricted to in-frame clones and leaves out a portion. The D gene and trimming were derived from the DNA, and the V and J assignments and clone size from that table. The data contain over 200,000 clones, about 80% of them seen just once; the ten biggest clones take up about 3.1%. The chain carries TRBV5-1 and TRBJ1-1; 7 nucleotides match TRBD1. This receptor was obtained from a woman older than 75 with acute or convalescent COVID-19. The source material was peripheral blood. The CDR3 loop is CASSSQGGNTEAFF. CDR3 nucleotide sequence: TGCGCCAGCAGCTCGCAGGGGGGCAACACTGAAGCTTTCTTT.